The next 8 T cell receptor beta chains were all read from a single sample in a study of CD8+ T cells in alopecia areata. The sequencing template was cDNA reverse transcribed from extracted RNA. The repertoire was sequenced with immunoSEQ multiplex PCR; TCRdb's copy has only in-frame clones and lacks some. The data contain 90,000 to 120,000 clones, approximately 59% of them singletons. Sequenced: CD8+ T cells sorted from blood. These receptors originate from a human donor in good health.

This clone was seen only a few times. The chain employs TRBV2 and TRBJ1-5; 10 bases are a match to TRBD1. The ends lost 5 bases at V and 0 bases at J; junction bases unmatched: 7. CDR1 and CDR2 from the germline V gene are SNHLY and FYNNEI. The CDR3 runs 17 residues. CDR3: CASSWDRGAHSNQPQHF. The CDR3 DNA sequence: TGTGCCAGCAGTTGGGACAGGGGAGCCCATAGCAATCAGCCCCAGCATTTT.

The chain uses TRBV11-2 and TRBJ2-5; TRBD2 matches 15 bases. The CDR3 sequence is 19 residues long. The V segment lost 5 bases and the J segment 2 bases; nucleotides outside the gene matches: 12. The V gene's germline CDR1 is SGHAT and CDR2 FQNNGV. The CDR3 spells CASSPNGPGLAGGQETQYF. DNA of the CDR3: TGTGCCAGCAGCCCGAATGGTCCCGGACTAGCGGGGGGGCAAGAGACCCAGTACTTC. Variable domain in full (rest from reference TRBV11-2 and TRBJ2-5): EAGVAQSPRYKIIEKRQSVAFWCNPISGHATLYWYQQILGQGPKLLIQFQNNGVVDDSQLPKDRFSAERLKGVDSTLKIQPAKLEDSAVYLCASSPNGPGLAGGQETQYFGPGTRLLVL.

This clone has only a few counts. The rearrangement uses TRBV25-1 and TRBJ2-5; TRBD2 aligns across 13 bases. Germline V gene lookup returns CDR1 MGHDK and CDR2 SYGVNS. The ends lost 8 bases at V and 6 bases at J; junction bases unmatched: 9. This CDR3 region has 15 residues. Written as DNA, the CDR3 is TGTGCCAGCCGGATGGGGACTAGCGGGGAAAAGACCCAGTACTTC. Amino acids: CASRMGTSGEKTQYF.

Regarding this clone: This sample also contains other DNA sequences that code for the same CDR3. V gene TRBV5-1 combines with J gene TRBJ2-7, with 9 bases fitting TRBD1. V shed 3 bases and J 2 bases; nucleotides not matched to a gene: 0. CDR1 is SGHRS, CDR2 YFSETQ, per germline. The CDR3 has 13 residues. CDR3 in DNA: TGCGCCAGCAGCTGGACAGGGGCCTACGAGCAGTACTTC. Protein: CASSWTGAYEQYF.

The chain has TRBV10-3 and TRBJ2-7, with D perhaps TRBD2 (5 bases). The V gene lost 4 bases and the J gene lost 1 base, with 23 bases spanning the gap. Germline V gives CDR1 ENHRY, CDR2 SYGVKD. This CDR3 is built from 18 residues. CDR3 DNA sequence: TGTGCCATCAGTGGTCGCTGGCAACCACCCACTAGGTCCTACGAGCAGTACTTC. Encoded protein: CAISGRWQPPTRSYEQYF.

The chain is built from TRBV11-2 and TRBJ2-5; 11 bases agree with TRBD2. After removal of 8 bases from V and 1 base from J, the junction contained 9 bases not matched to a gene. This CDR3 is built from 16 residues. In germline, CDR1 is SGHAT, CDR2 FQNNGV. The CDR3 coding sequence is TGTGCCAGCGGGGAACTAGCGGGGGAGACCCAAGAGACCCAGTACTTC. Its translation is CASGELAGETQETQYF.

CDR3 sequence: CASSFQPRVRDNEQFF. Written as DNA, the CDR3 is TGTGCCAGCAGCTTTCAACCGCGGGTCCGGGACAATGAGCAGTTCTTC. The rearrangement joins TRBV7-9 to TRBJ2-1, with a possible D match to TRBD2 (5 bases). V lost 3 bases and J 5 bases, leaving 17 bases between the germline ends. Germline loops: CDR1 SEHNR, CDR2 FQNEAQ (reference sequence). There are 16 residues in the CDR3.

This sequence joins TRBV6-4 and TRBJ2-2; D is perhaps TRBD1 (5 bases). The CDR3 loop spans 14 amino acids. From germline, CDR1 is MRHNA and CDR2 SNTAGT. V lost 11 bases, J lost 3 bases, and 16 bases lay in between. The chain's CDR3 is CAGQGRQYTGELFF. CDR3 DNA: TGTGCCGGCCAGGGCAGACAATACACCGGGGAGCTGTTTTTT.